Below are 12 T cell receptor beta chains sequenced from a single sample in a study of T cells in Graves' hyperthyroidism and ophthalmopathy. What was amplified from RNA transcripts were TCR beta CDR3 regions. During a first-round RT-PCR of the TCR CDR3, the HTBI primer set was used. TCRdb processed the multiplex PCR reads anew with MiXCR; each CDR3 protein has one entry. The sample comprises about 520,000 distinct CDR3 sequences, around 22% of which are singletons, and 10% to 12% rests with the top ten. Material for sequencing was blood. These receptors all come from a woman between 25 and 40 years old with Graves' ophthalmopathy.

The CDR3 DNA sequence: TGTGCCAGCAGCCCGACCCTTAGCGGGTCCTACGAGCAGTACTTC. Its translation is CASSPTLSGSYEQYF. The J gene is TRBJ2-7, the V gene TRBV11-2, with 7 bases aligning to TRBD2. Losses at the gene ends were 5 bases for V and 1 base for J; bases not matched to a gene: 8. The CDR3 has 15 residues. From germline, CDR1 is SGHAT and CDR2 FQNNGV.

V gene TRBV28 combines with J gene TRBJ2-7; 9 nucleotides align to TRBD1. CDR1 and CDR2 (germline): MDHEN, SYDVKM. This CDR3 is built from 16 residues. With 8 bases clipped from V and 0 bases from J, the junction kept 11 bases outside the gene matches. The CDR3 nucleotides read TGTGCCAGCTCACCTGGAGGGACAGGGCTCTCCTACGAGCAGTACTTC. Its protein is CASSPGGTGLSYEQYF.

There are many counts of this clonotype. V and J are TRBV19 and TRBJ2-7, with D unresolved. The CDR3 contains 13 residues. Per germline, CDR1 LNHDA and CDR2 SQIVND (reference sequence). V was cut by 5 bases and J by 3 bases, with 11 bases left in between. CDR3 sequence (DNA): TGTGCCAGTAGTGCCGGGCTCTTCTACGAGCAGTACTTC. Translation gives CASSAGLFYEQYF.

This clonotype was detected many times. The chain has TRBV20-1 and TRBJ1-1; TRBD1 matches at 7 bases. Trimming removed 6 bases from V and 10 bases from J; junction bases left unmatched: 8. CDR3 length: 11 residues. Germline lookup yields CDR1 DFQATT and CDR2 SNEGSKA (reference sequence). CDR3 sequence reads: CSATDRVAAFF. For the CDR3, the DNA is TGCAGTGCCACAGACAGGGTGGCAGCTTTCTTT.

In its sample, this clonotype was seen many times. The chain is built from TRBV29-1 and TRBJ2-7; no firm D call. CDR1 and CDR2 from the germline V gene are SQVTM and ANQGSEA. The V and J ends lost 1 base and 0 bases respectively, with 7 bases between them. The CDR3 is 13 residues long. The CDR3 here is CSVEGQASYEQYF. CDR3 bases: TGCAGCGTTGAAGGGCAGGCCTCCTACGAGCAGTACTTC.

This clonotype appeared many times. The V call is TRBV9, the J call TRBJ1-3; a possible D gene is TRBD1 (6 bases). V was clipped by 1 base and J by 2 bases, with 16 bases between them. The CDR3 covers 17 residues. Per the germline V gene, CDR1 is SGDLS and CDR2 is YYNGEE. CDR3 coding DNA: TGTGCCAGCAGCGTATCCGGGGGCGCATCGGCTGGAAACACCATATATTTT. Its translation is CASSVSGGASAGNTIYF. Full variable domain (outside the CDR3, taken from reference TRBV9 and TRBJ1-3): DSGVTQTPKHLITATGQRVTLRCSPRSGDLSVYWYQQSLDQGLQFLIQYYNGEERAKGNILERFSAQQFPDLHSELNLSSLELGDSALYFCASSVSGGASAGNTIYFGEGSWLTVV.

This clonotype was seen ten or more times. The chain recombines TRBV3-1 with TRBJ2-7, with 8 bases identical to TRBD1. Germline-derived CDR1 and CDR2 are LGHDT and YNNKEL (reference sequence). The CDR3 totals 16 residues. After removal of 3 bases from V and 0 bases from J, the junction contained 7 bases not matched to a gene. CDR3 coding DNA: TGTGCCAGCAGCCATTTCCACGGACAGGGCTCCTACGAGCAGTACTTC. This codes for CASSHFHGQGSYEQYF.

The chain employs TRBV30 and TRBJ1-3, with 7 bases matching TRBD1. CDR1 and CDR2 (germline): GTSNPN, SVGIG (reference sequence). CDR3 length: 13 residues. J lost 4 bases, V lost 1 base, and 1 base had no gene match. This chain's CDR3 is CAWSGQGGNTIYF. The CDR3 nucleotides are TGTGCCTGGAGTGGACAGGGAGGAAACACCATATATTTT.

This clonotype occurred many times. The chain combines TRBV11-1 with TRBJ2-5; TRBD1 agrees at 10 bases. The CDR3 contains 15 residues. The V gene's germline CDR1 is SGHAT and CDR2 FQDESV (reference sequence). Trimming took 5 bases from V and 2 from J; bases not matched to a gene: 5. The CDR3 protein is CASSLVDRGQETQYF. The CDR3 nucleotides are TGTGCCAGCAGCCTAGTGGACAGGGGGCAAGAGACCCAGTACTTC.

This clonotype was seen more than once but under ten times. The conserved phenylalanine or tryptophan normally closing the CDR3 is absent here, so this likely arose from a read error. J is TRBJ1-5 and V is TRBV12-5, with TRBD1 identical over 7 bases. Germline assignment: CDR1 LGHNT and CDR2 FRNRAP. V was pared by 7 bases and J by 6 bases, with 6 bases of the junction left unmatched. This CDR3 has 13 amino acids. The CDR3 DNA follows: TGTGCTAGTGCCACAGACAGGGTTCAGCCCCAGCATGTT. Translating it yields CASATDRVQPQHV.

The V and J genes are TRBV20-1 and TRBJ2-5; D may match TRBD1 or TRBD2 (5 bases each). From germline, CDR1 is DFQATT and CDR2 SNEGSKA (reference sequence). Trimming took off 2 bases at V and 4 bases at J, with 14 bases between the two ends. The CDR3 loop spans 14 amino acids. CDR3 in amino acids: CSARLGESSETQYF. CDR3 DNA: TGCAGTGCTAGACTGGGGGAGTCATCAGAGACCCAGTACTTC.

In this sample, this clonotype turned up a few times. The rearrangement joins TRBV19 to TRBJ1-2; 7 positions match TRBD1. Trimming at V came to 10 bases and at J to 6 bases, leaving 5 bases not matched to a gene. CDR3 length equals 11 residues. CDR1 is LNHDA, CDR2 SQIVND, per germline (reference sequence). CDR3 sequence reads: CATRGAHGYTF. CDR3 coding DNA: TGTGCCACCAGGGGGGCGCATGGCTACACCTTC.